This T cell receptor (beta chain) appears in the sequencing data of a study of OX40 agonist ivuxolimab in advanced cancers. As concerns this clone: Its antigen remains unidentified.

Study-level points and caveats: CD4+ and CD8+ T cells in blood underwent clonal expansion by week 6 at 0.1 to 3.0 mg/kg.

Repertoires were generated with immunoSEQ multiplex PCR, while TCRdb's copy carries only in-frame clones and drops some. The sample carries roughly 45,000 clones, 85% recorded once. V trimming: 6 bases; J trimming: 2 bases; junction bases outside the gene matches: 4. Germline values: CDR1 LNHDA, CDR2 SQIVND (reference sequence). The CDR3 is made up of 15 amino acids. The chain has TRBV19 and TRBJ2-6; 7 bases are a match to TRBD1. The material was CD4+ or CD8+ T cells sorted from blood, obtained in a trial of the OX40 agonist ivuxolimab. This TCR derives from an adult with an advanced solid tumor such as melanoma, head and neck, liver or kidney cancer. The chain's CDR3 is CASRTGSTGANVLTF. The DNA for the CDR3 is TGTGCCAGTAGGACAGGGTCTACTGGGGCCAACGTCCTGACTTTC.